Listed here are 18 T cell receptor beta chains from one sample, sequenced in a study of T cell clones after liver transplantation. Only in-frame clones appear in the TCRdb table, and some are missing; sequencing was by immunoSEQ multiplex PCR. The sample includes 68,000 or so clones, about four fifths of them seen just once. Sample: CD4+ T cells from blood, taken before liver transplant. These TCRs come from a human donor who received a liver transplant.

The gene calls are TRBV20-1 and TRBJ1-1; D unclear. V lost 7 bases to trimming and J lost 1 base, with 7 bases between them. This CDR3 is built from 11 residues. Germline V gives CDR1 DFQATT, CDR2 SNEGSKA (reference sequence). CDR3 nucleotides: TGCAGTGTCCGTAGGAACACTGAAGCTTTCTTT. Its translation is CSVRRNTEAFF.

V and J are TRBV10-3 and TRBJ2-3, with D possibly matching TRBD1 (6 bases). CDR3 length: 15 amino acids. Looked up from germline, CDR1 is ENHRY and CDR2 is SYGVKD. The ends were cut back, 4 bases at V and 1 base at J, with 12 bases in the middle. The CDR3 DNA sequence: TGTGCCATCAGTGGGGGAAGACAGGGCACAGATACGCAGTATTTT. It specifies CAISGGRQGTDTQYF.

The V gene is TRBV7-8, the J gene TRBJ2-7; 7 nucleotides align to TRBD2. Germline values: CDR1 SGHVS, CDR2 FQNEAQ. V shed 4 bases and J 6 bases; nucleotides not matched to a gene: 6. The CDR3 sequence is 13 residues long. CDR3 sequence: CASSSRWGGEQYF. In DNA, the CDR3 is TGTGCCAGCAGCTCTAGGTGGGGGGGCGAGCAGTACTTC.

The chain carries TRBV5-1 and TRBJ1-4; D is possibly TRBD1 (5 bases). Trimming removed 1 base from V and 8 bases from J, with 12 bases in between. This CDR3 region has 14 residues. Germline values: CDR1 SGHRS, CDR2 YFSETQ. This CDR3 is CASSLRQGGEKLFF. In DNA, the CDR3 is TGCGCCAGCAGCTTGCGGCAGGGAGGAGAAAAACTGTTTTTT.

Comment on this clone: Other DNA sequences within the sample encode an identical CDR3. The V call is TRBV28, the J call TRBJ1-4, with D perhaps TRBD1 (6 bases). Germline V gene lookup returns CDR1 MDHEN and CDR2 SYDVKM. The CDR3 loop spans 14 amino acids. Trimming took 6 bases from V and 0 from J, leaving 8 bases between them. The CDR3 region is CASSRTATNEKLFF. CDR3 coding DNA: TGTGCCAGCAGCAGGACAGCAACTAATGAAAAACTGTTTTTT.

The chain couples TRBV5-1 to TRBJ2-5, with D possibly TRBD1 on 5 matching bases. With 0 bases removed from V and 5 bases from J, the gap between germline ends came to 11 bases. CDR1 SGHRS and CDR2 YFSETQ come from the germline V gene. CDR3 length: 14 amino acids. CDR3 sequence reads: CASSLGAGYETQYF. The CDR3 nucleotides read TGCGCCAGCAGCTTGGGGGCAGGGTACGAGACCCAGTACTTC.

This clone was counted once. This rearrangement joins TRBV10-3 to TRBJ2-3, with unresolved D. The V and J ends lost 2 bases and 0 bases respectively, with 6 bases between them. The CDR3 has 14 residues. The V gene's germline CDR1 is ENHRY and CDR2 SYGVKD. Here the CDR3 reads CAISEGRSTDTQYF. The CDR3 nucleotides are TGTGCCATCAGTGAGGGTAGAAGCACAGATACGCAGTATTTT.

The V and J genes are TRBV11-3 and TRBJ2-3, with 7 nucleotides matching TRBD1. Trimming removed 5 bases from V and 3 bases from J; junction bases left unmatched: 8. The length of the CDR3 is 15 residues. Per the germline V gene, CDR1 is SGHNT and CDR2 is YENEEA. The CDR3 DNA reads as TGTGCCAGCAGCCGACAGGGTCTGAAGACAGATACGCAGTATTTT. This gives the protein CASSRQGLKTDTQYF.

The chain couples TRBV28 to TRBJ2-2; 15 nucleotides agree with TRBD2. The germline V gene encodes CDR1 MDHEN and CDR2 SYDVKM. J was trimmed by 4 bases and V by 6 bases; bases with no gene match: 12. CDR3 length: 19 amino acids. CDR3 in amino acids: CASSPRTSGRALFTGELFF. The CDR3 DNA is TGTGCCAGCAGCCCCCGGACTAGCGGGAGGGCTTTGTTCACCGGGGAGCTGTTTTTT.

This clone was seen more than once but under ten times. The genes are TRBV4-3 and TRBJ2-7; 7 nucleotides align to TRBD1. Germline CDR1 reads LGHNA; CDR2 reads YSLEER. The CDR3 is 16 residues long. The J segment lost 1 base and the V segment lost 0 bases, leaving 6 bases of the junction unmatched. CDR3 loop: CASSQDRTGESYEQYF. CDR3 coding DNA: TGCGCCAGCAGCCAAGATAGGACAGGCGAATCCTACGAGCAGTACTTC.

V usage is TRBV7-8 and J usage is TRBJ2-1; tentatively, D is TRBD1 or TRBD2 (5 bases each). V dropped 4 bases and J dropped 6 bases, with 10 bases sitting between them. The CDR3 runs 13 residues. Germline CDR1 SGHVS, CDR2 FQNEAQ. This CDR3 reads CASSSERGNEQFF. Here the CDR3 DNA reads TGTGCCAGCAGCTCGGAGAGGGGCAATGAGCAGTTCTTC. Looking up the rest from reference TRBV7-8 and TRBJ2-1 gives the full variable domain: GAGVSQSPRYKVAKRGQDVALRCDPISGHVSLFWYQQALGQGPEFLTYFQNEAQLDKSGLPSDRFFAERPEGSVSTLKIQRTQQEDSAVYLCASSSERGNEQFFGPGTRLTVL.

The V and J genes are TRBV18 and TRBJ1-1; no definite D call. The CDR3 is 14 residues long. Trimming pared 2 bases from V and 1 base from J, leaving 8 bases between. Germline V gives CDR1 KGHSH, CDR2 LQKENI. The CDR3 here is CASSPAGRNTEAFF. The DNA of the CDR3 is TGTGCCAGCTCACCAGCCGGTCGGAACACTGAAGCTTTCTTT.

The V call is TRBV28, the J call TRBJ1-4; D is ambiguous. In germline, CDR1 is MDHEN, CDR2 SYDVKM. This CDR3 has 15 amino acids. Deletions cut 6 bases from V and 0 bases from J, with 11 bases between. CDR3 nucleotide sequence: TGTGCCAGCAGCCAAACGGGTGCAACTAATGAAAAACTGTTTTTT. Translated, it gives CASSQTGATNEKLFF.

The gene calls are TRBV13 and TRBJ2-6; D is undetermined. The CDR3 covers 14 residues. The V gene's germline CDR1 is PRHDT and CDR2 FYEKMQ (reference sequence). Trimming removed 2 bases from V and 4 bases from J, with 6 bases in between. The CDR3: CASSLYRGANVLTF. CDR3 DNA sequence: TGTGCCAGCAGCTTATATCGGGGGGCCAACGTCCTGACTTTC.

The chain employs TRBV11-2 and TRBJ1-2; unclear D gene. Trimming took 1 base from V and 3 from J, leaving 9 bases between them. Per germline, CDR1 SGHAT and CDR2 FQNNGV. CDR3 length: 14 residues. The CDR3 protein is CASSLGPEHYGYTF. The CDR3 DNA reads TGTGCCAGCAGCTTAGGCCCAGAACACTATGGCTACACCTTC.

The chain carries TRBV18 and TRBJ1-5; 8 bases align to TRBD1. There are 20 residues in the CDR3. CDR1 and CDR2 (germline): KGHSH, LQKENI. V gave up 1 base and J gave up 1 base; unmatched junction bases: 15. The CDR3 nucleotides read TGTGCCAGCTCACCACAAAAATTAGGACAGGGTTTTTTGAGCAATCAGCCCCAGCATTTT. As protein: CASSPQKLGQGFLSNQPQHF.

V and J are TRBV5-4 and TRBJ2-7; D ambiguous. Germline V gene data show CDR1 as SGHNT and CDR2 as YYREEE (reference sequence). Trimming removed 3 bases at V and 2 bases at J, with 12 bases between. This CDR3 has 14 amino acids. The CDR3 reads CASSSRISTYEQYF. DNA of the CDR3: TGTGCCAGCAGCTCTCGGATCTCCACCTACGAGCAGTACTTC.

The chain has TRBV28 and TRBJ1-1; D unclear. Trimming cost V 4 bases and J 0 bases, with 6 bases left between them. Germline lookup yields CDR1 MDHEN and CDR2 SYDVKM. This CDR3 contains 13 residues. CDR3 amino acids: CASSSPMNTEAFF. CDR3 bases: TGTGCCAGCAGTTCACCTATGAACACTGAAGCTTTCTTT.